A selection of T cell receptor beta chains follows, all from one sample in a study of T cell repertoires in cytomegalovirus infection. These receptors have no identified antigens. TCRdb independently ran MiXCR on the reads; one entry per CDR3 protein. Here the sample spans approximately 990,000 distinct CDR3 sequences, about a third being singletons. The sample consisted of cultured CD8+ T cells from PBMCs, taken from culture after CMV antigen stimulation. The receptors here all came from a human donor in good health (CMV status not recorded). Some clones in this sample may be carry-over from other donors' samples. CDR3s include the opening cysteine and the closing phenylalanine or tryptophan. A D gene is named only where the DNA matches it firmly. Clone sizes are given selectively: once, few, many, or a class where the clone is expanded.

j_gene,v_gene,abundance,d_gene,CDR3aa,CDR3nt
TRBJ1-2,TRBV25-1,-,-,CASSEFGGYGYTF,TGTGCCAGCAGTGAATTCGGGGGCTATGGCTACACCTTC
TRBJ1-1,TRBV5-1,-,TRBD1,CASSSYGQVSNEAFF,TGCGCCAGCAGCTCTTACGGACAGGTGTCTAATGAAGCTTTCTTT
TRBJ1-5,TRBV7-3,many,-,CASSGRIGPHQPQHF,TGTGCCAGCAGCGGCCGCATAGGGCCGCATCAGCCCCAGCATTTT
TRBJ2-3,TRBV7-9,-,-,CASSTSRGRGTDTQYF,TGTGCCAGCAGCACCTCCAGGGGGCGGGGGACAGATACGCAGTATTTT
TRBJ1-1,TRBV9,-,TRBD1,CASSSYQGGTEAFF,TGTGCCAGCAGCTCTTACCAGGGGGGTACTGAAGCTTTCTTT
TRBJ1-6,TRBV6-2/TRBV6-3,-,-,CASSEWTFERSPLHF,TGTGCCAGCAGCGAGTGGACCTTCGAACGTTCACCCCTCCACTTT
TRBJ1-1,TRBV12-3/TRBV12-4,-,-,CASRRDTHEAFF,TGTGCCAGCAGACGGGACACCCATGAAGCTTTCTTT
TRBJ2-1,TRBV12-3/TRBV12-4,few,TRBD2,CASSPLESGGTNEQFF,TGTGCCAGCAGTCCCCTAGAAAGCGGGGGCACCAATGAGCAGTTCTTC
TRBJ2-5,TRBV7-4,many,-,CASRLLETQYF,TGTGCCAGCAGGCTTTTGGAGACCCAGTACTTC
TRBJ2-5,TRBV12-3/TRBV12-4,-,-,CASSFQGNQETQYF,TGTGCCAGCAGTTTCCAAGGGAACCAAGAGACCCAGTACTTC
TRBJ2-3,TRBV4-1,-,TRBD2,CASSKAPAGGPDTQYF,TGCGCCAGCAGCAAGGCGCCAGCGGGGGGGCCAGATACGCAGTATTTT
TRBJ1-1,TRBV2,-,TRBD1,CASSAYRGSVSTEAFF,TGTGCCAGCAGTGCGTACAGGGGGTCGGTGAGCACTGAAGCTTTCTTT
TRBJ2-2,TRBV6-5,-,TRBD2,CASSLAGLAGELFF,TGTGCCAGCAGTCTAGCGGGGTTAGCCGGGGAGCTGTTTTTT
TRBJ1-3,TRBV7-6,-,-,CASSAQESSGNTIYF,TGTGCCAGCTCCGCCCAAGAGAGCTCTGGAAACACCATATATTTT
TRBJ1-1,TRBV19,few,TRBD1,CASSISSTGRTEAFF,TGTGCCAGTAGTATATCGTCGACAGGGCGGACTGAAGCTTTCTTT
TRBJ2-1,TRBV6-5,few,TRBD1,CASSYSEQGAYNEQFF,TGTGCCAGCAGTTACTCAGAACAGGGGGCCTACAATGAGCAGTTCTTC
TRBJ2-7,TRBV27,-,-,CASSTGRAYEQYF,TGTGCCAGCAGTACCGGCCGCGCCTACGAGCAGTACTTC
TRBJ2-1,TRBV3-1,-,-,CASSRIGTSYNEQFF,TGTGCCAGCAGCCGGATCGGGACATCCTACAATGAGCAGTTCTTC
TRBJ2-1,TRBV5-1,few,TRBD2,CASSLEPERGGREQFF,TGCGCCAGCAGCTTGGAGCCCGAGCGGGGGGGCCGGGAGCAGTTCTTC
TRBJ2-2,TRBV7-8,few,TRBD1,CASSDGTATNTGELFF,TGTGCCAGCAGCGATGGGACAGCTACGAACACCGGGGAGCTGTTTTTT
TRBJ2-5,TRBV12-5,-,-,CASASDRQDRETQYF,TGTGCTAGTGCCTCCGACAGACAGGACCGAGAGACCCAGTACTTC
TRBJ2-2,TRBV11-2,few,-,CASSLAGLNTGELFF,TGTGCCAGCAGCTTAGCGGGACTTAACACCGGGGAGCTGTTTTTT
TRBJ2-1,TRBV7-9,few,-,CASSLVRGTTYNEQFF,TGTGCCAGCAGCTTAGTTAGGGGGACAACCTACAATGAGCAGTTCTTC
TRBJ2-1,TRBV6-1,few,-,CASSESPGSNEQFF,TGTGCCAGCAGTGAATCCCCGGGGAGCAATGAGCAGTTCTTC
TRBJ1-2,TRBV25-1,-,-,CAGGYGDGYTF,TGTGCCGGCGGTTACGGGGACGGCTACACCTTC
TRBJ1-1,TRBV7-6,many,-,CASSPMVSQVRTEAFF,TGTGCCAGCAGCCCAATGGTCTCCCAGGTCAGGACTGAAGCTTTCTTT
TRBJ2-1,TRBV19,few,TRBD1,CASSRMGQGESSYNEQFF,TGTGCCAGTAGTCGTATGGGACAGGGCGAGAGCTCCTACAATGAGCAGTTCTTC
TRBJ1-2,TRBV27,-,-,CASSLGQSLIYGYTF,TGTGCCAGCAGTTTGGGGCAGTCCTTGATCTATGGCTACACCTTC
TRBJ2-2,TRBV12-5,-,-,CASDTGTGELFF,TGTGCTAGTGACACAGGCACCGGGGAGCTGTTTTTT
TRBJ2-1,TRBV5-4,few,TRBD2,CASSLGLAGEDNEQFF,TGTGCCAGCAGCTTGGGACTAGCGGGGGAGGATAATGAGCAGTTCTTC
TRBJ2-5,TRBV5-6,-,-,CSSSPLRQDQETQYF,TGTTCCAGCAGCCCCCTTCGACAGGATCAAGAGACCCAGTACTTC
TRBJ1-2,TRBV20-1,few,-,CSARDIRGHPANYGYTF,TGCAGTGCTAGAGATATCAGAGGGCATCCCGCCAACTATGGCTACACCTTC
TRBJ2-1,TRBV12-5,-,TRBD1,CASGLEGQTYNEQFF,TGTGCTAGTGGTTTGGAGGGACAGACCTACAATGAGCAGTTCTTC
TRBJ2-1,TRBV7-7,-,TRBD2,CASSLDPLAGVYNEQFF,TGTGCTAGCAGCTTAGATCCTTTAGCGGGTGTCTACAATGAGCAGTTCTTC
TRBJ2-7,TRBV20-1,few,-,CSATDYLDGTYEQYF,TGCAGTGCCACGGACTACCTCGACGGCACCTACGAGCAGTACTTC
TRBJ1-2,TRBV7-3,-,-,CADHPDIYGYTF,TGTGCCGACCATCCGGACATCTATGGCTACACCTTC
TRBJ2-5,TRBV6-6,-,-,CASSYSPVDQYF,TGTGCCAGCAGTTACTCGCCTGTTGACCAGTACTTC
TRBJ2-7,TRBV6-5,-,TRBD1,CASSYAGGAGEQYF,TGTGCCAGCAGTTACGCAGGGGGCGCAGGGGAGCAGTACTTC
TRBJ1-1,TRBV27,few,-,CASSPSKNTEAFF,TGTGCCAGCAGTCCCAGCAAGAACACTGAAGCTTTCTTT
TRBJ2-2,TRBV28,-,-,CASSAIGNPGGELFF,TGTGCCAGCAGTGCTATCGGGAATCCGGGCGGGGAGCTGTTTTTT
TRBJ2-7,TRBV5-1,few,-,CASSLTYDGLDEQYF,TGCGCCAGCAGCTTGACTTACGACGGTCTGGACGAGCAGTACTTC
TRBJ2-1,TRBV11-2,once,-,CASSSEDSSNEQFF,TGTGCCAGCAGCTCGGAGGACTCGAGCAATGAGCAGTTCTTC
TRBJ2-2,TRBV20-1,-,-,CSARDTFANTGELFF,TGCAGTGCTAGAGATACGTTCGCGAACACCGGGGAGCTGTTTTTT
TRBJ1-2,TRBV19,-,-,CASSLRPSGSYGYTF,TGTGCCAGTAGCCTGAGACCCTCTGGGAGCTATGGCTACACCTTC
TRBJ1-1,TRBV12-5,few,-,CASGFSPGHYTEAFF,TGTGCTAGTGGTTTCTCCCCGGGACACTACACTGAAGCTTTCTTT
TRBJ2-5,TRBV7-2,many,TRBD2,CASSLSGGAWETQYF,TGTGCCAGCAGCTTGAGCGGGGGGGCCTGGGAGACCCAGTACTTC
TRBJ1-2,TRBV4-1,-,-,CASTPTIPYYGYTF,TGCGCCAGCACCCCCACAATCCCGTACTATGGCTACACCTTC
TRBJ1-1,TRBV27,once,-,CASSLLGRYTEAFF,TGTGCCAGCAGTTTATTGGGGAGGTACACTGAAGCTTTCTTT